The 11 T cell receptor beta chains below all came from one sample that was sequenced in a study of control samples from healthy donors and cancer patients (dated by TCRdb to between 2020 and 2021). Libraries were prepared through the immunoSEQ multiplex PCR assay. Drawn from immuneACCESS, this table holds only the in-frame rearrangements with V and J called that TCRdb kept. Clones are partly lost; checked studies trace under half to an unresolved V gene and leave the rest unexplained. This sample has 40,000 to 55,000 clones in its table, and roughly 93% of those were observed once. The ten most abundant clones make up 23% of the sample. Sample: PBMCs. The receptors here all came from a woman between 50 and 59 years old with head and neck cancer.

The chain employs TRBV2 and TRBJ1-5; tentatively, D is TRBD1 (6 bases). CDR1 is SNHLY and CDR2 is FYNNEI in the germline V gene. The CDR3 sequence is 15 residues long. The V end lost 6 bases, the J end lost 2 bases, and 14 bases lay between the germline ends. CDR3 amino acids: CASSLAGEGNQPQHF. The CDR3 DNA is TGTGCCAGCAGCCTCGCAGGGGAGGGCAATCAGCCCCAGCATTTT.

V usage is TRBV2 and J usage is TRBJ1-5; D is undetermined. V was trimmed by 4 bases and J by 0 bases, leaving 10 bases between them. Germline assignment: CDR1 SNHLY and CDR2 FYNNEI. There are 15 residues in the CDR3. CDR3 DNA: TGTGCCAGCAGTGCCTCGGGGTATAGCAATCAGCCCCAGCATTTT. Protein: CASSASGYSNQPQHF.

The gene calls are TRBV7-3 and TRBJ2-2; D not resolved. CDR1 and CDR2 (germline): SGHTA, FQGTGA. V was shortened by 2 bases and J by 4 bases, with 20 bases between the two germline ends. The CDR3 is 18 amino acids. The CDR3 nucleotides are TGTGCCAGCAGCTTAGTAGATAGTCCCCGAGGAAGCACCGGGGAGCTGTTTTTT. This translates into CASSLVDSPRGSTGELFF.

The table lists this clone with a count of one. V usage is TRBV14 and J usage is TRBJ2-3, with a possible D match to TRBD2 (5 bases). Germline lookup yields CDR1 SGHDN and CDR2 FVKESK. The V and J ends lost 5 bases and 4 bases respectively, with 13 bases between them. The CDR3 contains 14 residues. CDR3 DNA: TGTGCCAGCAGCGTAACTAGATGGCCAGATACGCAGTATTTT. Encoded protein: CASSVTRWPDTQYF.

V is TRBV5-4 and J is TRBJ1-3; D gene uncertain. Deletions cut 0 bases from V and 1 base from J, with 8 bases between. CDR3 length: 15 amino acids. Germline V gene lookup returns CDR1 SGHNT and CDR2 YYREEE (reference sequence). For the CDR3, the DNA is TGTGCCAGCAGCTTGGATATCGCTTCTGGAAACACCATATATTTT. This codes for CASSLDIASGNTIYF.

CDR3 in DNA: TGCGCCAGCAGATCCCGGGGGTTGAGGAATTCACCCCTCCACTTT. Translating it yields CASRSRGLRNSPLHF. The V and J genes are TRBV5-1 and TRBJ1-6; D is perhaps TRBD1 (5 bases). Between the trimmed V and J ends, which lost 5 bases and 7 bases, there was a span of 16 bases. There are 15 residues in the CDR3. CDR1 is SGHRS and CDR2 is YFSETQ in the germline V gene. The whole variable domain, remainder taken from reference TRBV5-1 and TRBJ1-6, is KAGVTQTPRYLIKTRGQQVTLSCSPISGHRSVSWYQQTPGQGLQFLFEYFSETQRNKGNFPGRFSGRQFSNSRSEMNVSTLELGDSALYLCASRSRGLRNSPLHFGNGTRLTVT.

V usage is TRBV5-1 and J usage is TRBJ2-5; D is unclear. The CDR3 runs to 14 residues. The germline V gene has CDR1 SGHRS and CDR2 YFSETQ. Deletions cut 6 bases from V and 0 bases from J, with 12 bases between. CDR3 DNA sequence: TGCGCCAGCACCCCTTCCCTGTACCAAGAGACCCAGTACTTC. Amino acids: CASTPSLYQETQYF.

The chain joins TRBV7-2 to TRBJ1-2; 11 bases are a match to TRBD1. Germline trimming cut 1 base from V and 1 base from J; bases unmatched to any gene: 2. This CDR3 is 16 amino acids long. Germline values: CDR1 SGHTA, CDR2 FQGNSA. The CDR3 sequence is CASSLEGTGGNYGYTF. In DNA, the CDR3 is TGTGCCAGCAGCTTAGAGGGGACAGGGGGTAACTATGGCTACACCTTC.

In its sample, this clone was seen once. This sample also contains other DNA sequences that code for the same CDR3. The genes are TRBV12-3 or TRBV12-4 and TRBJ1-1; D is unresolved. This CDR3 comprises 13 residues. V shed 3 bases and J shed 1 base, with 6 bases lying between them. CDR3 DNA sequence: TGTGCCAGCAGTTTGAGAGGGAACACTGAAGCTTTCTTT. Translated: CASSLRGNTEAFF.

This clone was observed a handful of times. The rearrangement uses TRBV7-2 and TRBJ2-3; 12 bases fit TRBD2. This CDR3 contains 17 residues. Germline V CDR1 and CDR2: SGHTA, FQGNSA. Trimming cost V 1 base and J 6 bases; bases outside gene matches: 8. The CDR3 loop reads CASSLGLAGANGDTQYF. The CDR3 DNA is TGTGCCAGCAGCTTAGGACTAGCGGGAGCCAATGGCGATACGCAGTATTTT. Supplemented by reference TRBV7-2 and TRBJ2-3, the full variable domain reads GAGVSQSPSNKVTEKGKDVELRCDPISGHTALYWYRQSLGQGLEFLIYFQGNSAPDKSGLPSDRFSAERTGGSVSTLTIQRTQQEDSAVYLCASSLGLAGANGDTQYFGPGTRLTVL.

The chain combines TRBV28 with TRBJ2-5, with TRBD1 matching 10 bases. The CDR3 has 14 residues. Trimming removed 7 bases from V and 5 bases from J; junction bases left unmatched: 7. Germline CDR1 MDHEN, CDR2 SYDVKM. In DNA form, the CDR3 reads TGTGCCAGCACCGGACAGGGGGGCGGGGAGACCCAGTACTTC. Translation: CASTGQGGGETQYF.